Reported below is one T cell receptor beta chain. Its antigen is as yet unknown. 13 Jbeta primers and 60 Vbeta primers were used for the PCR. Here immunoSEQ multiplex PCR was the method, and the copy in TCRdb shows in-frame clones only, minus some. Of under 150,000 clones in the sample, roughly three quarters are singletons; the top ten hold 4.9%. Deletions cut 2 bases from V and 4 bases from J, with 8 bases between. The CDR3 has 13 amino acids. CDR1 and CDR2 (germline): SGHTA, FQGNSA. This entry belongs to a study of cytomegalovirus exposure and HLA in healthy donors. Overall study results and limits: Later analysis identified 16,951 TCR beta sequences associated with HLA alleles, using a false discovery rate threshold of 0.05. As a later analysis revealed, most CMV-associated TCR beta chains appeared HLA-restricted.

The sequenced material came from PBMCs. This rearrangement joins TRBV7-2 to TRBJ1-1, with unresolved D. The clonotype was recovered from a woman between 45 and 60 years old in good health and CMV-seronegative. CDR3 sequence (DNA): TGTGCCAGCAGCTTACAGGTGGGCACTGAAGCTTTCTTT. This translates into CASSLQVGTEAFF.